Below, 21 T cell receptor beta chains from the same sample are listed, as sequenced in a study of T-cell reconstitution after alpha-beta-depleted transplantation in children. Molecular barcoding with unique molecular identifiers was used for the TCRbeta library. TCRdb called the PCR reads again in MiXCR, with one record for every CDR3 protein. Among hundreds of thousands of distinct CDR3 sequences, 10% were seen once, and the ten largest hold 2%. The sequenced sample was PBMCs, obtained before TCRalphabeta/CD19-depleted stem cell transplant. The receptor source for this set is a child aged 2-15 years with inherited bone marrow failure, due to receive a stem cell transplant.

Of note for this clonotype: This may be a read error: a much more frequent sequence differs by one nucleotide. The gene calls are TRBV20-1 and TRBJ2-1, with 14 positions matching TRBD2. The CDR3 is made up of 15 amino acids. V lost 5 bases to trimming and J lost 4 bases; unmatched junction nucleotides: 4. Germline CDR1 is DFQATT and CDR2 is SNEGSKA (reference sequence). The CDR3 is CSAPRLAGGYNEQFF. The CDR3 DNA reads TGCAGTGCTCCTAGACTAGCGGGAGGGTACAATGAGCAGTTCTTC.

This clonotype was observed at least ten times. The J gene is TRBJ2-1, the V gene TRBV20-1; 11 bases fit TRBD2. The CDR3 is made up of 19 amino acids. Trimming at V came to 5 bases and at J to 7 bases, leaving 22 bases not matched to a gene. The V gene's germline CDR1 is DFQATT and CDR2 SNEGSKA (reference sequence). The CDR3 nucleotides read TGCAGTGCTGATATAGCGGGAGGGCCGATTAACGAGGAGTGGAATGAGCAGTTCTTC. Its protein is CSADIAGGPINEEWNEQFF.

This clonotype showed up many times. The chain has TRBV12-3 or TRBV12-4 and TRBJ2-7; maybe TRBD1 (6 bases). V was pared by 9 bases and J by 5 bases, with 14 bases between. The CDR3 spans 12 residues. The chain's CDR3 is CASNRDLNEQYF. DNA of the CDR3: TGTGCCAGTAACAGGGATCTGAACGAGCAGTACTTC.

The chain links TRBV11-2 to TRBJ2-5; 7 nucleotides align to TRBD2. Losses at the gene ends were 4 bases for V and 5 bases for J; bases not matched to a gene: 4. Germline-derived CDR1 and CDR2 are SGHAT and FQNNGV. This CDR3 has 13 amino acids. DNA for the CDR3: TGTGCCAGCAGCTCCGGGACTATGGAGACCCAGTACTTC. It translates to CASSSGTMETQYF.

The chain couples TRBV6-2 or TRBV6-3 to TRBJ2-7, with a weak D call TRBD1 (6 bases). The CDR3 covers 16 residues. The V and J ends lost 6 bases and 0 bases respectively, with 18 bases between them. CDR1 and CDR2 from the germline V gene are MNHEY and SVGEGT. CDR3 in DNA: TGTGCCAGCAGACCAAAAGACAGGCCGAGCTCCTACGAGCAGTACTTC. Its translation is CASRPKDRPSSYEQYF.

This clonotype was seen many times. V gene TRBV28 combines with J gene TRBJ2-2; D is perhaps TRBD2 (5 bases). V lost 3 bases and J lost 5, with 13 bases in between. The CDR3 loop spans 15 amino acids. Germline V lookup: CDR1 MDHEN, CDR2 SYDVKM. The CDR3: CASSLVASWTGELFF. In nucleotides, the CDR3 is TGTGCCAGCAGTTTGGTGGCTAGCTGGACCGGGGAGCTGTTTTTT.

This clonotype was seen a handful of times. This sequence joins TRBV5-1 and TRBJ2-3, with 9 bases fitting TRBD2. CDR1 and CDR2 from the germline V gene are SGHRS and YFSETQ. The CDR3 has 16 residues. V lost 4 bases to trimming and J lost 1 base; unmatched junction nucleotides: 7. The CDR3 DNA is TGCGCCAGCAGCGCACAGGGCGGGGGGGGCACAGATACGCAGTATTTT. As protein: CASSAQGGGGTDTQYF.

Ten or more counts support this clonotype. This chain joins TRBV5-1 and TRBJ1-4; a weak D match, TRBD1 (6 bases). Germline V gene sequence: CDR1 SGHRS, CDR2 YFSETQ. This CDR3 is 15 amino acids long. Trimming pared 5 bases from V and 6 bases from J, leaving 17 bases between. This CDR3 reads CASSHTGQGDEKLFF. The CDR3 DNA reads as TGCGCCAGCAGTCACACAGGGCAAGGTGATGAAAAACTGTTTTTT.

This clonotype appeared many times. The chain links TRBV10-3 to TRBJ2-3; D uncertain. The CDR3 contains 15 residues. Looked up from germline, CDR1 is ENHRY and CDR2 is SYGVKD. V gave up 1 base and J gave up 0 bases, with 8 bases separating them. The CDR3 nucleotides read TGTGCCATCAGTGAGTTTGCCCTTAGCACAGATACGCAGTATTTT. This encodes CAISEFALSTDTQYF.

The CDR3 DNA reads TGCAGTGCTGTACAGGGGTTGAACACTGAAGCTTTCTTT. Protein sequence: CSAVQGLNTEAFF. The chain joins TRBV20-1 to TRBJ1-1; 7 bases match TRBD1. This CDR3 spans 13 amino acids. CDR1 is DFQATT, CDR2 SNEGSKA, per germline (reference sequence). After removal of 5 bases from V and 0 bases from J, the junction contained 3 bases not matched to a gene.

The chain recombines TRBV15 with TRBJ2-1; TRBD2 matches at 9 bases. This CDR3 has 15 amino acids. The germline V gene encodes CDR1 LNHNV and CDR2 YYDKDF (reference sequence). V lost 2 bases and J lost 10; bases outside the gene matches: 9. The CDR3 protein is CATSRLAGPGREQFF. The DNA of the CDR3 is TGTGCCACCAGCAGACTAGCGGGACCAGGAAGGGAGCAGTTCTTC.

This clonotype was recorded at least ten times. This chain connects TRBV14 to TRBJ2-1; D could derive from TRBD1 or TRBD2 (5 bases each). V was clipped by 3 bases and J by 1 base, with 13 bases between them. This CDR3 has 16 residues. Germline V gene lookup returns CDR1 SGHDN and CDR2 FVKESK. CDR3 in amino acids: CASSHMRGDSYNEQFF. The CDR3 region has the DNA TGTGCCAGCAGCCATATGAGGGGAGATTCCTACAATGAGCAGTTCTTC.

This clonotype came up many times. The CDR3 DNA is TGCAGTGCTACCGAGCGCCCGGACGAGCAGTACTTC. Its protein is CSATERPDEQYF. V and J are TRBV20-1 and TRBJ2-7; D is uncertain. There are 12 residues in the CDR3. The ends were cut back, 4 bases at V and 5 bases at J, with 12 bases in the middle. Germline CDR1 reads DFQATT; CDR2 reads SNEGSKA (reference sequence).

This clonotype was recorded at least ten times. The genes are TRBV20-1 and TRBJ2-5; 9 positions agree with TRBD1. CDR3 length equals 13 residues. CDR1 and CDR2 (germline): DFQATT, SNEGSKA (reference sequence). With V trimmed by 3 bases and J by 9 bases, 8 bases remained unmatched. CDR3 loop: CSASPTGGNPQYF. The CDR3 DNA follows: TGCAGTGCTAGCCCTACAGGGGGCAATCCCCAGTACTTC.

This clonotype was picked up many times. The rearrangement uses TRBV20-1 and TRBJ2-4, with 9 bases identical to TRBD1. The germline V gene has CDR1 DFQATT and CDR2 SNEGSKA (reference sequence). The CDR3 sequence is 14 residues long. J was trimmed by 0 bases and V by 3 bases; bases with no gene match: 0. The CDR3 sequence: CSARTGGAKNIQYF. CDR3 DNA: TGCAGTGCTAGGACAGGGGGAGCCAAAAACATTCAGTACTTC.

There are many counts of this clonotype. The rearrangement uses TRBV28 and TRBJ2-3; no reliable D call. Trimming shortened V by 4 bases and J by 4 bases, and 6 bases separated the two germline ends. The CDR3 is made up of 12 amino acids. Germline CDR1 MDHEN, CDR2 SYDVKM. CDR3 in DNA: TGTGCCAGCAGTTCCCTTCCAGATACGCAGTATTTT. Translated: CASSSLPDTQYF.

DNA of the CDR3: TGCAGTGCTACACTAGTTCAAGTGTACAATGAGCAGTTCTTC. Amino acid sequence: CSATLVQVYNEQFF. This chain links TRBV20-1 with TRBJ2-1, with TRBD2 as a possible D gene (5 bases). The germline V gene encodes CDR1 DFQATT and CDR2 SNEGSKA (reference sequence). The CDR3 runs 14 residues. Trimming took off 4 bases at V and 4 bases at J, with 14 bases between the two ends.

The table lists this clonotype with many counts. The J gene is TRBJ1-1, the V gene TRBV5-1, with D possibly being TRBD1 (5 bases). The V end lost 4 bases, the J end lost 3 bases, and 19 bases lay between the germline ends. The CDR3 is made up of 16 amino acids. The V gene's germline CDR1 is SGHRS and CDR2 YFSETQ. CDR3 coding DNA: TGCGCCAGCAGCCAAGAACGGGGGGGAATTGACACTGAAGCTTTCTTT. Translation: CASSQERGGIDTEAFF.

This clonotype came up many times. This chain joins TRBV10-2 and TRBJ2-1; possibly TRBD1 for D (6 bases). The V gene lost 7 bases and the J gene lost 0 bases, with 10 bases spanning the gap. Germline V lookup: CDR1 WSHSY, CDR2 SAAADI. This CDR3 comprises 14 residues. This CDR3 is CASIGQSSYNEQFF. The CDR3 DNA reads as TGCGCCAGCATCGGACAGAGCTCCTACAATGAGCAGTTCTTC.

This clonotype was seen at least ten times. CDR3 in amino acids: CSASSPTASKNIQYF. CDR3 DNA: TGCAGTGCGTCCTCCCCGACAGCTTCCAAAAACATTCAGTACTTC. The chain carries TRBV20-1 and TRBJ2-4, with D possibly being TRBD1 (5 bases). The germline V and J ends were trimmed by 6 bases and 2 bases, with 17 bases remaining between them. The CDR3 length is 15 residues. The V gene's germline CDR1 is DFQATT and CDR2 SNEGSKA (reference sequence).

The chain employs TRBV5-1 and TRBJ2-1; 7 bases are a match to TRBD2. Germline CDR1 and CDR2: SGHRS and YFSETQ. The V gene end was trimmed by 4 bases and the J gene end by 0 bases; junction bases not matched to a gene: 13. This CDR3 spans 18 amino acids. CDR3 in amino acids: CASSIGTSGIFSYNEQFF. CDR3 sequence (DNA): TGCGCCAGCAGCATTGGGACCAGCGGGATCTTCTCCTACAATGAGCAGTTCTTC.